The 13 T cell receptor beta chains below come from one sample, sequenced in a study of regulatory dendritic cells for organ transplantation. Only in-frame clones appear in the TCRdb table, and some are missing; sequencing was by immunoSEQ multiplex PCR. The table has about 10,000 clones, around 71% seen once; the top ten hold around 0.58%. The antigens of these receptors remain unknown. CFSE-labeled sorted T cells met regulatory or mature dendritic cells for 5 days. Source material: naive CD4+ T cells from blood cultured with dendritic cells. The subset: CD45RA+ naive T cells. Receptor source: a human donor in good health.

CDR3 sequence: CASSLTLGQSDEQYF. Here the CDR3 DNA reads TGCGCCAGCAGCTTAACTTTGGGGCAGTCGGACGAGCAGTACTTC. V and J are TRBV5-1 and TRBJ2-7; D may be TRBD1 (5 bases). Germline-derived CDR1 and CDR2 are SGHRS and YFSETQ. The CDR3 sequence is 15 residues long. Trimming shortened V by 2 bases and J by 5 bases, and 17 bases separated the two germline ends.

V usage is TRBV5-4 and J usage is TRBJ2-5; D might be TRBD1 (5 bases). Germline lookup yields CDR1 SGHNT and CDR2 YYREEE (reference sequence). The V and J ends lost 2 bases and 1 base respectively, with 6 bases between them. The CDR3 has 13 residues. CDR3 sequence: CASSFQGQETQYF. The DNA for the CDR3 is TGTGCCAGCAGCTTCCAGGGCCAAGAGACCCAGTACTTC.

The V gene is TRBV5-6, the J gene TRBJ1-3, with 7 bases lining up with TRBD1. Germline trimming cut 0 bases from V and 3 bases from J; bases unmatched to any gene: 6. The CDR3 is 16 residues long. Germline-derived CDR1 and CDR2 are SGHDT and YYEEEE. This chain's CDR3 is CASSLGGWDSGNTIYF. The DNA for the CDR3 is TGTGCCAGCAGCTTGGGTGGTTGGGACAGTGGAAACACCATATATTTT.

The V and J genes are TRBV6-1 and TRBJ1-3, with D maybe TRBD1 (6 bases). The CDR3 is 14 residues long. The V gene lost 6 bases and the J gene lost 2 bases, with 11 bases spanning the gap. Germline V gene lookup returns CDR1 MNHNS and CDR2 SASEGT. CDR3 in amino acids: CASRQGWAGNTIYF. The CDR3 DNA follows: TGTGCCAGCAGACAGGGTTGGGCTGGAAACACCATATATTTT.

This sequence joins TRBV5-8 and TRBJ1-2, with 7 bases identical to TRBD1. The CDR3 totals 11 residues. The trim removed 4 bases at V and 12 bases at J, leaving 6 bases unmatched. Germline values: CDR1 SGHTS, CDR2 YDEGEE. The CDR3 coding sequence is TGTGCCAGCAGCCTAGACAGGGAGAACACCTTC. Translating gives CASSLDRENTF.

In this sample, this clone turned up once. V gene TRBV6-1 combines with J gene TRBJ1-4; 7 bases fit TRBD1. Germline trimming cut 4 bases from V and 10 bases from J; bases unmatched to any gene: 24. The V gene's germline CDR1 is MNHNS and CDR2 SASEGT. The CDR3 is 19 amino acids. As DNA, the CDR3 is TGTGCCAGCAGTGGATATACCTCGGGGTATACAGGGGCGCTCGGAAAACTGTTTTTT. Its translation: CASSGYTSGYTGALGKLFF.

This chain joins TRBV7-2 and TRBJ2-5; 12 nucleotides agree with TRBD2. This CDR3 spans 16 amino acids. CDR1 is SGHTA and CDR2 is FQGNSA in the germline V gene. V lost 3 bases, J lost 4 bases, and 6 bases stayed unmatched. The chain's CDR3 is CASSFSSGGAIETQYF. CDR3 nucleotide sequence: TGTGCCAGCAGCTTTTCTAGCGGGGGGGCCATAGAGACCCAGTACTTC.

This chain links TRBV29-1 with TRBJ2-3; 10 nucleotides line up with TRBD2. V dropped 7 bases and J dropped 14; count of bases not matched to a gene: 9. The CDR3 totals 11 residues. Germline values: CDR1 SQVTM, CDR2 ANQGSEA. The chain's CDR3 is CSAGLAEQGYF. The CDR3 DNA is TGCAGCGCCGGACTAGCGGAGCAGGGGTATTTT.

V is TRBV5-6 and J is TRBJ2-1, with TRBD2 matching 8 bases. The CDR3 totals 15 residues. Germline-derived CDR1 and CDR2 are SGHDT and YYEEEE. Trimming at V came to 0 bases and at J to 4 bases, leaving 3 bases not matched to a gene. CDR3: CASSLGGLGYNEQFF. CDR3 nucleotides: TGTGCCAGCAGCTTGGGGGGACTAGGGTACAATGAGCAGTTCTTC.

The chain employs TRBV6-5 and TRBJ1-5, with D perhaps TRBD1 (6 bases). This CDR3 region has 14 residues. V was cut by 6 bases and J by 3 bases, with 12 bases left in between. The germline gives CDR1 MNHEY, CDR2 SVGAGI. Written as DNA, the CDR3 is TGTGCCAGCAGCCAGGACAGACACAATCAGCCCCAGCATTTT. Its protein product is CASSQDRHNQPQHF.

The chain couples TRBV5-5 to TRBJ1-2; a possible D gene is TRBD1 (6 bases). V lost 6 bases and J lost 5, with 23 bases in between. The CDR3 has 16 amino acids. The germline V gene has CDR1 SGHKS and CDR2 YYEKEE (reference sequence). CDR3 DNA sequence: TGTGCCAGCAACCCCGGGACAACCCCGGCTATGTATGGCTACACCTTC. Translation: CASNPGTTPAMYGYTF.

This chain joins TRBV18 and TRBJ1-2; 7 bases are a match to TRBD1. This CDR3 spans 13 amino acids. CDR1 is KGHSH and CDR2 is LQKENI in the germline V gene. V trimming: 1 base; J trimming: 5 bases; junction bases outside the gene matches: 1. The CDR3 sequence: CASSPQQGYGYTF. The CDR3 bases are TGTGCCAGCTCACCACAACAGGGGTATGGCTACACCTTC.

The rearrangement joins TRBV12-5 to TRBJ2-7, with a weak D call TRBD2 (6 bases). Germline assignment: CDR1 LGHNT and CDR2 FRNRAP. The CDR3 loop spans 16 amino acids. The germline V and J ends were trimmed by 2 bases and 5 bases, with 19 bases remaining between them. The CDR3 loop reads CASGLRGGRNGNEQYF. The CDR3, as DNA: TGTGCTAGTGGTTTGAGGGGAGGCCGGAACGGTAACGAGCAGTACTTC.